Shown below are 32 T cell receptor beta chains from a single sample sequenced in a study of blood T cell repertoires in COVID-19. Produced via immunoSEQ multiplex PCR; TCRdb's table is partial and in-frame only. The data show under 95,000 clones, 75% to 90% seen once. Specimen: peripheral blood. These receptors came from a human donor in a cohort sampled during active COVID-19.

The gene calls are TRBV7-2 and TRBJ2-7; 9 bases match TRBD1. The trim removed 5 bases at V and 2 bases at J, leaving 10 bases unmatched. This CDR3 spans 16 amino acids. The germline gives CDR1 SGHTA, CDR2 FQGNSA. The CDR3 bases are TGTGCCAGCAGCCACCCCCCGGGACAGGGAACCTACGAGCAGTACTTC. Protein product: CASSHPPGQGTYEQYF.

This chain links TRBV19 with TRBJ2-1, with D possibly TRBD1 on 7 matching bases. The CDR3 runs 13 residues. Trimming shortened V by 9 bases and J by 5 bases, and 14 bases separated the two germline ends. Germline CDR1 and CDR2: LNHDA and SQIVND (reference sequence). In DNA form, the CDR3 reads TGTGCCAGCGCGGGACAGACTAACAATGAGCAGTTCTTC. It is translated as CASAGQTNNEQFF.

The CDR3 loop reads CASSGQQPQHF. The CDR3 DNA reads as TGTGCCAGCAGTGGACAACAGCCCCAGCATTTT. This rearrangement joins TRBV28 to TRBJ1-5; tentative D call: TRBD1 (5 bases). The CDR3 is 11 residues long. V was clipped by 5 bases and J by 7 bases, with 6 bases between them. Germline V CDR1 and CDR2: MDHEN, SYDVKM. The full variable domain, its missing parts supplied by reference TRBV28 and TRBJ1-5, is DVKVTQSSRYLVKRTGEKVFLECVQDMDHENMFWYRQDPGLGLRLIYFSYDVKMKEKGDIPEGYSVSREKKERFSLILESASTNQTSMYLCASSGQQPQHFGDGTRLSIL.

The J gene is TRBJ2-5, the V gene TRBV19, with 13 bases that match TRBD2. Germline CDR1 is LNHDA and CDR2 is SQIVND (reference sequence). The CDR3 has 15 residues. With 7 bases clipped from V and 2 bases from J, the junction kept 4 bases outside the gene matches. Here the CDR3 reads CASMGLAGTQETQYF. Here the CDR3 DNA reads TGTGCCAGTATGGGACTAGCGGGGACTCAAGAGACCCAGTACTTC. The complete variable domain, with remaining parts taken from reference TRBV19 and TRBJ2-5, reads DGGITQSPKYLFRKEGQNVTLSCEQNLNHDAMYWYRQDPGQGLRLIYYSQIVNDFQKGDIAEGYSVSREKKESFPLTVTSAQKNPTAFYLCASMGLAGTQETQYFGPGTRLLVL.

The J gene is TRBJ2-2, the V gene TRBV6-4, with 12 bases aligning to TRBD2. V trimming: 4 bases; J trimming: 2 bases; junction bases outside the gene matches: 2. Per the germline V gene, CDR1 is MRHNA and CDR2 is SNTAGT. The CDR3 spans 16 residues. The CDR3 DNA follows: TGTGCCAGCAGTGCCGGACTAGCGGGAAACACCGGGGAGCTGTTTTTT. It is translated as CASSAGLAGNTGELFF.

In nucleotides, the CDR3 is TGTGCCAGCAGTGAAGGGGCAGGGCAAGGCTACACCTTC. Translated, it gives CASSEGAGQGYTF. The rearrangement joins TRBV6-1 to TRBJ1-2; weak D call: TRBD1 (5 bases). CDR3 size: 13 residues. Germline-derived CDR1 and CDR2 are MNHNS and SASEGT. V lost 1 base and J 8 bases, leaving 11 bases between the germline ends.

V usage is TRBV7-3 and J usage is TRBJ2-5; D is unresolved. V was shortened by 4 bases and J by 4 bases, with 4 bases between the two germline ends. This CDR3 has 11 residues. Germline V CDR1 and CDR2: SGHTA, FQGTGA. The CDR3: CASSSSETQYF. DNA for the CDR3: TGTGCCAGCAGCTCATCAGAGACCCAGTACTTC.

This clone was seen more than once but under ten times. CDR3 region: CASSLGLSGADTQYF. The CDR3 DNA follows: TGTGCCAGCAGCTTAGGGCTTTCGGGGGCAGATACGCAGTATTTT. V and J are TRBV7-3 and TRBJ2-3, with D possibly matching TRBD2 (6 bases). Per the germline V gene, CDR1 is SGHTA and CDR2 is FQGTGA. Between the trimmed V and J ends, which lost 2 bases and 4 bases, there was a span of 13 bases. The length of the CDR3 is 15 residues.

V is TRBV5-5 and J is TRBJ2-1, with 8 nucleotides matching TRBD2. The germline V gene encodes CDR1 SGHKS and CDR2 YYEKEE (reference sequence). The V and J ends lost 2 bases and 7 bases, in that order; junction bases with no gene match: 5. The CDR3 length is 14 residues. The CDR3 nucleotides are TGTGCCAGCAGCTTAGGGACTAGTGCAAATGAGCAGTTCTTC. Translating it yields CASSLGTSANEQFF.

The count of this clone is one. J is TRBJ2-7 and V is TRBV28; 7 positions agree with TRBD1. Germline trimming cut 5 bases from V and 5 bases from J; bases unmatched to any gene: 9. Per the germline V gene, CDR1 is MDHEN and CDR2 is SYDVKM. The CDR3 extends over 14 amino acids. The CDR3 nucleotides are TGTGCCAGCAGTCAACCGGGACAGTGGGACGAGCAGTACTTC. It is translated as CASSQPGQWDEQYF.

This clone occurred a few times. The gene calls are TRBV5-4 and TRBJ2-2; 7 bases are a match to TRBD1. Per germline, CDR1 SGHNT and CDR2 YYREEE (reference sequence). V trimming: 4 bases; J trimming: 5 bases; junction bases outside the gene matches: 8. The CDR3 has 15 amino acids. CDR3 nucleotides: TGTGCCAGCAGCACTCGACAGGGATGGACCGGGGAGCTGTTTTTT. It encodes CASSTRQGWTGELFF.

This chain connects TRBV2 to TRBJ1-1, with 7 bases matching TRBD1. The CDR3 consists of 13 residues. Germline assignment: CDR1 SNHLY and CDR2 FYNNEI. The trim removed 6 bases at V and 3 bases at J, leaving 4 bases unmatched. This CDR3 reads CASRYRGHTEAFF. The CDR3, as DNA: TGTGCCAGCAGATACAGGGGTCACACTGAAGCTTTCTTT.

The chain links TRBV11-2 to TRBJ2-5; 12 nucleotides align to TRBD1. In germline, CDR1 is SGHAT, CDR2 FQNNGV. This CDR3 has 16 residues. J gave up 2 bases and V 4 bases, and 5 bases lay outside the gene matches. This CDR3 reads CASSSRDRGHQETQYF. The CDR3 DNA reads as TGTGCCAGCAGCTCCCGGGACAGGGGGCATCAAGAGACCCAGTACTTC. The complete variable domain, with remaining parts taken from reference TRBV11-2 and TRBJ2-5, reads EAGVAQSPRYKIIEKRQSVAFWCNPISGHATLYWYQQILGQGPKLLIQFQNNGVVDDSQLPKDRFSAERLKGVDSTLKIQPAKLEDSAVYLCASSSRDRGHQETQYFGPGTRLLVL.

The chain uses TRBV5-1 and TRBJ1-1; TRBD1 matches 9 bases. The CDR3 covers 15 residues. With V trimmed by 1 base and J by 4 bases, 5 bases remained unmatched. Germline CDR1 is SGHRS and CDR2 is YFSETQ. CDR3 sequence (DNA): TGCGCCAGCAGCTTGCTCGAGACAGGGGGCACTGAAGCTTTCTTT. It specifies CASSLLETGGTEAFF.

The CDR3 sequence is CAWKGSGSSSYNEQFF. In DNA, the CDR3 is TGTGCCTGGAAAGGAAGCGGGAGTAGTTCCTACAATGAGCAGTTCTTC. The genes are TRBV30 and TRBJ2-1, with TRBD2 matching 8 bases. Germline assignment: CDR1 GTSNPN and CDR2 SVGIG (reference sequence). After removal of 4 bases from V and 1 base from J, the junction contained 9 bases not matched to a gene. This CDR3 has 16 amino acids.

V gene TRBV7-2 combines with J gene TRBJ1-1, with TRBD1 matching 7 bases. The J segment lost 3 bases and the V segment lost 4 bases, leaving 11 bases of the junction unmatched. CDR3 length: 16 residues. CDR1 and CDR2 from the germline V gene are SGHTA and FQGNSA. The CDR3 loop is CASSSRQGFRDTEAFF. The CDR3 region has the DNA TGTGCCAGCAGCTCACGACAGGGTTTTAGGGACACTGAAGCTTTCTTT.

The chain couples TRBV4-1 to TRBJ2-5, with 11 positions matching TRBD2. The trim removed 3 bases at V and 2 bases at J, leaving 5 bases unmatched. This CDR3 region has 16 residues. Germline V CDR1 and CDR2: MGHRA, YSYEKL. The CDR3 DNA sequence: TGCGCCAGCAGCCATGCCGGGACTAGCGGACAAGAGACCCAGTACTTC. Its protein is CASSHAGTSGQETQYF.

A note on this clone: Other DNA sequences within the sample encode an identical CDR3. The chain couples TRBV15 to TRBJ1-6; 10 positions match TRBD1. The germline CDR1 and CDR2 sequences are LNHNV and YYDKDF (reference sequence). V was pared by 3 bases and J by 4 bases, with 0 bases of the junction left unmatched. The CDR3 covers 15 residues. The DNA of the CDR3 is TGTGCCACCAGCAGGGACAGGGGGTATAATTCACCCCTCCACTTT. This encodes CATSRDRGYNSPLHF. Full variable domain (rest looked up from reference TRBV15 and TRBJ1-6): DAMVIQNPRYQVTQFGKPVTLSCSQTLNHNVMYWYQQKSSQAPKLLFHYYDKDFNNEADTPDNFQSRRPNTSFCFLDIRSPGLGDTAMYLCATSRDRGYNSPLHFGNGTRLTVT.

The chain couples TRBV10-2 to TRBJ2-7, with a tentative D call TRBD2 (5 bases). Per the germline V gene, CDR1 is WSHSY and CDR2 is SAAADI. The CDR3 is 15 amino acids. V was trimmed by 5 bases and J by 0 bases, leaving 14 bases between them. The CDR3 sequence: CASSIQAATSYEQYF. The CDR3 region has the DNA TGCGCCAGCAGTATCCAAGCGGCTACCTCCTACGAGCAGTACTTC.

The V call is TRBV2, the J call TRBJ2-3, with 8 bases fitting TRBD2. The CDR3 is 17 residues long. Germline V gene data show CDR1 as SNHLY and CDR2 as FYNNEI. The V segment lost 4 bases and the J segment 1 base; nucleotides outside the gene matches: 10. The CDR3 here is CASSAPWGSGGTDTQYF. Written as DNA, the CDR3 is TGTGCCAGCAGTGCCCCTTGGGGTAGCGGGGGCACAGATACGCAGTATTTT.

This clone was recorded once. The chain is built from TRBV7-3 and TRBJ2-3; TRBD1 is a possible D gene (5 bases). Germline values: CDR1 SGHTA, CDR2 FQGTGA. V lost 0 bases and J 8 bases, leaving 9 bases between the germline ends. The CDR3 extends over 13 amino acids. This chain's CDR3 is CASSLTIRGTQYF. CDR3 in DNA: TGTGCCAGCAGCTTAACTATAAGGGGTACGCAGTATTTT.

The chain employs TRBV7-2 and TRBJ2-3; possibly TRBD1 for D (5 bases). V gave up 5 bases and J gave up 2 bases, with 14 bases separating them. Germline V CDR1 and CDR2: SGHTA, FQGNSA. The CDR3 totals 15 residues. This CDR3 reads CASSPGLGLTDTQYF. The CDR3 bases are TGTGCCAGCAGCCCAGGGTTGGGGCTCACAGATACGCAGTATTTT.

V is TRBV30 and J is TRBJ2-2; 10 nucleotides line up with TRBD1. CDR3 size: 13 residues. V dropped 8 bases and J dropped 6; count of bases not matched to a gene: 6. Germline-derived CDR1 and CDR2 are GTSNPN and SVGIG (reference sequence). CDR3 protein: CAVGTGDAGELFF. The CDR3 nucleotides are TGTGCCGTAGGGACAGGGGATGCCGGGGAGCTGTTTTTT. The full variable domain, completed using reference TRBV30 and TRBJ2-2, is SQTIHQWPATLVQPVGSPLSLECTVEGTSNPNLYWYRQAAGRGLQLLFYSVGIGQISSEVPQNLSASRPQDRQFILSSKKLLLSDSGFYLCAVGTGDAGELFFGEGSRLTVL.

This chain links TRBV6-2 or TRBV6-3 with TRBJ2-1; D may be TRBD2 (7 bases). This CDR3 has 12 residues. Germline-derived CDR1 and CDR2 are MNHEY and SVGEGT. The V end lost 3 bases, the J end lost 12 bases, and 12 bases lay between the germline ends. The CDR3 loop is CASSYGGGRQFF. The CDR3 nucleotides read TGTGCCAGCAGTTATGGCGGGGGCCGGCAGTTCTTC.

This clone was observed many times. V and J are TRBV7-9 and TRBJ1-1; tentative D call: TRBD1 (6 bases). V lost 0 bases to trimming and J lost 7 bases, with 12 bases between them. The CDR3 extends over 14 amino acids. Germline V gene lookup returns CDR1 SEHNR and CDR2 FQNEAQ (reference sequence). CDR3 sequence: CASSLAAGDGEAFF. CDR3 sequence (DNA): TGTGCCAGCAGCTTAGCCGCAGGGGATGGTGAAGCTTTCTTT.

The chain carries TRBV5-1 and TRBJ2-7, with TRBD2 matching 11 bases. There are 16 residues in the CDR3. Trimming at V came to 4 bases and at J to 6 bases, leaving 12 bases not matched to a gene. Germline CDR1 and CDR2: SGHRS and YFSETQ. CDR3 nucleotide sequence: TGCGCCAGCAGCCGTGCGCCGGGGACTAGCGGCTCCGAGCAGTACTTC. Encoded protein: CASSRAPGTSGSEQYF. The whole variable domain, filled in from reference TRBV5-1 and TRBJ2-7, reads KAGVTQTPRYLIKTRGQQVTLSCSPISGHRSVSWYQQTPGQGLQFLFEYFSETQRNKGNFPGRFSGRQFSNSRSEMNVSTLELGDSALYLCASSRAPGTSGSEQYFGPGTRLTVT.

The chain is built from TRBV5-1 and TRBJ2-4; TRBD1 aligns across 9 bases. The CDR3 has 21 residues. After removal of 1 base from V and 1 base from J, the junction contained 18 bases not matched to a gene. Germline V gene sequence: CDR1 SGHRS, CDR2 YFSETQ. In nucleotides, the CDR3 is TGCGCCAGCAGCTTGATCTTTCGTGGGGGACAGGGACCATCGGCCAAAAACATTCAGTACTTC. It specifies CASSLIFRGGQGPSAKNIQYF.

This chain uses TRBV7-9 with TRBJ1-1, with TRBD1 matching over 7 bases. This CDR3 is 11 amino acids long. V shed 5 bases and J 7 bases; nucleotides not matched to a gene: 1. Germline values: CDR1 SEHNR, CDR2 FQNEAQ (reference sequence). The CDR3 protein is CASSGDSEAFF. The CDR3 DNA follows: TGTGCCAGCAGCGGGGACAGTGAAGCTTTCTTT.

The chain combines TRBV19 with TRBJ1-1; the D gene is possibly TRBD1 (5 bases). The germline V gene encodes CDR1 LNHDA and CDR2 SQIVND (reference sequence). The V end lost 3 bases, the J end lost 1 base, and 9 bases lay between the germline ends. The CDR3 has 14 residues. The CDR3 bases are TGTGCCAGTAGTATCGGAGACAGGAACACTGAAGCTTTCTTT. Protein sequence: CASSIGDRNTEAFF.

Details on this clone: Other DNA sequences in the sample encode the same CDR3. The genes are TRBV29-1 and TRBJ1-5; 9 bases fit TRBD1. CDR1 SQVTM and CDR2 ANQGSEA come from the germline V gene. CDR3 length: 12 residues. V gave up 6 bases and J gave up 4 bases; unmatched junction bases: 1. The CDR3 bases are TGCAGCGTCGGGACAGGGAATCAGCCCCAGCATTTT. Protein: CSVGTGNQPQHF.

CDR3 DNA sequence: TGTGCCAGCAGTTCTCTCCGGGACAGGGGAACGGGCGCATTGGAGACCCAGTACTTC. This codes for CASSSLRDRGTGALETQYF. The V call is TRBV28, the J call TRBJ2-5; 10 nucleotides line up with TRBD1. Germline-derived CDR1 and CDR2 are MDHEN and SYDVKM. V lost 4 bases, J lost 5 bases, and 19 bases stayed unmatched. The CDR3 extends over 19 amino acids. The full variable domain, in which reference TRBV28 and TRBJ2-5 provide the parts outside the CDR3, is DVKVTQSSRYLVKRTGEKVFLECVQDMDHENMFWYRQDPGLGLRLIYFSYDVKMKEKGDIPEGYSVSREKKERFSLILESASTNQTSMYLCASSSLRDRGTGALETQYFGPGTRLLVL.

The chain carries TRBV7-3 and TRBJ2-6; TRBD1 aligns across 7 bases. The CDR3 totals 16 residues. V shed 5 bases, J shed 2 bases, and the junction held 6 bases outside the gene matches. Germline CDR1 reads SGHTA; CDR2 reads FQGTGA. The CDR3 loop is CASSRDSRAGANVLTF. As DNA, the CDR3 is TGTGCCAGCAGCCGGGACAGTCGGGCTGGGGCCAACGTCCTGACTTTC.